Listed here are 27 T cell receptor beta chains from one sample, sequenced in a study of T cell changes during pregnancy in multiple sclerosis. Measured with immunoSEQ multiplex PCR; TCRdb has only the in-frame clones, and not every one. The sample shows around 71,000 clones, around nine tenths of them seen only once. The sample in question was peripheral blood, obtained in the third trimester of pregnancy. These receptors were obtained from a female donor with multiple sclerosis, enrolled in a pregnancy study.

The CDR3 region has the DNA TGTGCCGTCTCGGACAGTTTGAACACTGAAGCTTTCTTT. It translates to CAVSDSLNTEAFF. This chain connects TRBV30 to TRBJ1-1; tentatively, D is TRBD1 (6 bases). V was trimmed by 8 bases and J by 0 bases, leaving 13 bases between them. CDR1 is GTSNPN, CDR2 SVGIG, per germline (reference sequence). This CDR3 spans 13 amino acids.

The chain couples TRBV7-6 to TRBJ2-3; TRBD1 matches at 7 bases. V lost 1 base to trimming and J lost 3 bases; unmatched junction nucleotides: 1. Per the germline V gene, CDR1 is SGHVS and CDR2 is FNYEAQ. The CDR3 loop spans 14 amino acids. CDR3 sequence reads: CASSLEGATDTQYF. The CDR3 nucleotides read TGTGCCAGCAGCTTAGAGGGGGCGACAGATACGCAGTATTTT.

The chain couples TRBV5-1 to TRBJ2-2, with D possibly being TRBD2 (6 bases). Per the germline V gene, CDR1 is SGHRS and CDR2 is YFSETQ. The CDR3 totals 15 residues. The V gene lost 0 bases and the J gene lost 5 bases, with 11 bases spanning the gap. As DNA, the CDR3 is TGCGCCAGCAGCTTGGAATTAGCGGCGACCGGGGAGCTGTTTTTT. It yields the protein CASSLELAATGELFF.

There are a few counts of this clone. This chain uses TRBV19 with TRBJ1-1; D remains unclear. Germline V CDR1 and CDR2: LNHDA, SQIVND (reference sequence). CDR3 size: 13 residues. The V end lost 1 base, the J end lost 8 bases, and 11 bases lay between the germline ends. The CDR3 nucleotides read TGTGCCAGTAGTATAGTAGGAGGAGGAGAAGCTTTCTTT. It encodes CASSIVGGGEAFF.

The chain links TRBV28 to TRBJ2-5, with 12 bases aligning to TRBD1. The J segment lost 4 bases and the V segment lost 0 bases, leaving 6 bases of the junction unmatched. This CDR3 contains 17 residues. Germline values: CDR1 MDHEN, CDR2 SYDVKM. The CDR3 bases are TGTGCCAGCAGTTTATGGGGACAGGGGGCTGCGGGAGAGACCCAGTACTTC. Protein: CASSLWGQGAAGETQYF.

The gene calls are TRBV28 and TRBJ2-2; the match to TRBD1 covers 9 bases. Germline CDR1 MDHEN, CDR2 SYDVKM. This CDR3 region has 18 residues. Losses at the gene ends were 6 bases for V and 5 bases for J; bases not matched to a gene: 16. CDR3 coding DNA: TGTGCCAGCAGCCGGACAGGGGTTGCGGGGAGTGGGACCGGGGAGCTGTTTTTT. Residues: CASSRTGVAGSGTGELFF.

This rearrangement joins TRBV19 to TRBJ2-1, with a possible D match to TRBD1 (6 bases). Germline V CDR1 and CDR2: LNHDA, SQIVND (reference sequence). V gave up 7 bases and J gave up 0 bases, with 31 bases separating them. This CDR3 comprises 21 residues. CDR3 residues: CASTLDGGWGIRPSSYNEQFF. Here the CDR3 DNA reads TGTGCCAGTACCCTCGATGGGGGCTGGGGGATTAGGCCGAGCTCCTACAATGAGCAGTTCTTC.

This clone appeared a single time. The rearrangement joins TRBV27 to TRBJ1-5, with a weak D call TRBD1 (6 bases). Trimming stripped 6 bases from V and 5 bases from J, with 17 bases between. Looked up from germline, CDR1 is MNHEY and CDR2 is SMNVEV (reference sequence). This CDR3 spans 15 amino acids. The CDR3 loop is CASSLTGYVDQPQHF. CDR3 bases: TGTGCCAGCAGCCTTACAGGGTACGTAGATCAGCCCCAGCATTTT.

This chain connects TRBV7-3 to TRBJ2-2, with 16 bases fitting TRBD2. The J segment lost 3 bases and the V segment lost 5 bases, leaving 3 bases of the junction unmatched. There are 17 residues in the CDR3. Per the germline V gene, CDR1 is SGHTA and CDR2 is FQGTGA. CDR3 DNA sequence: TGTGCCAGCAGCACGGGACTAGCGGGAGGGTACACCGGGGAGCTGTTTTTT. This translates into CASSTGLAGGYTGELFF.

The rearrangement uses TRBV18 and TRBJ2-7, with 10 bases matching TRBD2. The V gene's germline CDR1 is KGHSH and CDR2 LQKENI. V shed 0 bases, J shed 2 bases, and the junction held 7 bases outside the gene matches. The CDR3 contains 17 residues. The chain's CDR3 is CASSPPQAGGLPYEQYF. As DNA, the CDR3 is TGTGCCAGCTCACCACCCCAAGCGGGAGGGCTTCCCTACGAGCAGTACTTC.

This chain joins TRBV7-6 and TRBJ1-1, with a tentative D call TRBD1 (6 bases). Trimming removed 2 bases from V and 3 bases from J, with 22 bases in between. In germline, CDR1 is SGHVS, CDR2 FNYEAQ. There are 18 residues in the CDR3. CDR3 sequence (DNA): TGTGCCAGCAGCTTATTGGACGGACAGACCTCCTACTACACTGAAGCTTTCTTT. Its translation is CASSLLDGQTSYYTEAFF.

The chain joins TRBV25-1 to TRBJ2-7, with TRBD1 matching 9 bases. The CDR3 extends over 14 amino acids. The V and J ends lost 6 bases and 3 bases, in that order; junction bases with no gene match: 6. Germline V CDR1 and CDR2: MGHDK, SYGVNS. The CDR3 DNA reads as TGTGCCAGCAGGGGACAGGGCTCTAGCTACGAGCAGTACTTC. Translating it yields CASRGQGSSYEQYF.

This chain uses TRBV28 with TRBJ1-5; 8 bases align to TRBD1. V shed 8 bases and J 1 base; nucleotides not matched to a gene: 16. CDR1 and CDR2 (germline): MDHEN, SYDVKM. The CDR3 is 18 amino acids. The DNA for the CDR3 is TGTGCCAGCGGGGACTGGACAGGGTCTTGGGTAAGCAATCAGCCCCAGCATTTT. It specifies CASGDWTGSWVSNQPQHF.

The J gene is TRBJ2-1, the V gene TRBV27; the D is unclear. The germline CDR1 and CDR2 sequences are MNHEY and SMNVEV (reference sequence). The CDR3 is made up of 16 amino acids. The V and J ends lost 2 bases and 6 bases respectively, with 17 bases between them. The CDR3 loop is CASSLMSAASVNEQFF. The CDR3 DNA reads TGTGCCAGCAGTTTAATGTCGGCCGCTAGTGTCAATGAGCAGTTCTTC.

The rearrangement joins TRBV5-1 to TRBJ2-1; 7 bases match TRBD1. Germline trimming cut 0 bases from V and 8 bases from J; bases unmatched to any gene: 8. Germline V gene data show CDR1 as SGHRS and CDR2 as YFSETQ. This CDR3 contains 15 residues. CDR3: CASSLGDRVPDEQFF. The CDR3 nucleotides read TGCGCCAGCAGCTTGGGCGACAGGGTGCCAGATGAGCAGTTCTTC.

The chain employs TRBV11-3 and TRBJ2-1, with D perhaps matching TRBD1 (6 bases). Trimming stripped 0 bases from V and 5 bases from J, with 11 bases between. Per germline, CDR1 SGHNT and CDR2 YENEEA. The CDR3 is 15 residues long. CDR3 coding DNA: TGTGCCAGCAGCTTAGAGGGACAAAAAAACAATGAGCAGTTCTTC. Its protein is CASSLEGQKNNEQFF.

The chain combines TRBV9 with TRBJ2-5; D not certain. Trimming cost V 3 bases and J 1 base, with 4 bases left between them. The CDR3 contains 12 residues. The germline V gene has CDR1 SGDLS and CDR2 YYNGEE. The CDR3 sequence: CASSESQETQYF. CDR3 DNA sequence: TGTGCCAGCAGCGAGAGCCAAGAGACCCAGTACTTC.

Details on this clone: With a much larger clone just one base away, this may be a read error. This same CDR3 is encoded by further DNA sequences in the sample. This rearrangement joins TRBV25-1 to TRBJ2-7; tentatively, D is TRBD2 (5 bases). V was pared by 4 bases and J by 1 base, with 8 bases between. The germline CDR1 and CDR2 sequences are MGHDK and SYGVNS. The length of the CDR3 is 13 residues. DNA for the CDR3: TGTGCCAGCAGTGGCACTAGATCCTACGAGCAGTACTTC. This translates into CASSGTRSYEQYF.

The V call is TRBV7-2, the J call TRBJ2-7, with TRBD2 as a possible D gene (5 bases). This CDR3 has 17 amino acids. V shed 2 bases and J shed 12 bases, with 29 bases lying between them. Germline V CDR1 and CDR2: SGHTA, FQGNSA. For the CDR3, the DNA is TGTGCCAGCAGCTTAAAATCTTATGGACTTACTACGAGCAGTCTGTACTTC. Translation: CASSLKSYGLTTSSLYF.

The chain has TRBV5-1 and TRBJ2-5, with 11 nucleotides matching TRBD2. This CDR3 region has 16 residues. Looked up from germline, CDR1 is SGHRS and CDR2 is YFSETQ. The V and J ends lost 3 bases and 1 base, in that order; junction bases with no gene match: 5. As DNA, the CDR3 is TGCGCCAGCAGCTACGGACTAGCGGGCCTCCAAGAGACCCAGTACTTC. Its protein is CASSYGLAGLQETQYF.

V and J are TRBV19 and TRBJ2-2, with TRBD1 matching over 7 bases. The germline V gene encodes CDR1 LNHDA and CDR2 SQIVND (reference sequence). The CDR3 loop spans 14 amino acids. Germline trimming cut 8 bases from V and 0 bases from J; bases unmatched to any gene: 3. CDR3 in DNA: TGTGCCAGTGGCGGACAGGCGAACACCGGGGAGCTGTTTTTT. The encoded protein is CASGGQANTGELFF.

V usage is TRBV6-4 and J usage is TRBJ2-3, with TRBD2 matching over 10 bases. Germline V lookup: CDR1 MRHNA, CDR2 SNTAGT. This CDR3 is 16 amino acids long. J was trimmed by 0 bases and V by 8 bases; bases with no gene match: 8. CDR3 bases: TGTGCCAGCGCGGCTAGCGGGAGAGCTAGCACAGATACGCAGTATTTT. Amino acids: CASAASGRASTDTQYF.

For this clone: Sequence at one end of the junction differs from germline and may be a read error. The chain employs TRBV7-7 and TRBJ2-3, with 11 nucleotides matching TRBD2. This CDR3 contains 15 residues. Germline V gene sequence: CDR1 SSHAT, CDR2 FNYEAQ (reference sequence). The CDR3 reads CASSSSGRDTDTQYF. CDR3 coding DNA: TGTGCTAGCAGCAGTAGCGGGAGGGACACAGATACGCAGTATTTT.

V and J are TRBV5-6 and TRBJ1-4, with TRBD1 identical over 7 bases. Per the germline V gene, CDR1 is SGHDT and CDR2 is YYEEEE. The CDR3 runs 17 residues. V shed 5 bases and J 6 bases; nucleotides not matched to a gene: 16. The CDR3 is CASRIYLRGRKDEKLFF. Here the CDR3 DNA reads TGTGCCAGCAGAATATACCTCAGGGGGAGGAAGGATGAAAAACTGTTTTTT.

Written as DNA, the CDR3 is TGTGCCAGCAGCTTGGGCAGGGGGTACTCCTACGAGCAGTACTTC. This encodes CASSLGRGYSYEQYF. The chain is built from TRBV5-6 and TRBJ2-7; 7 nucleotides match TRBD1. V dropped 0 bases and J dropped 0; count of bases not matched to a gene: 3. CDR3 length equals 15 residues. Germline CDR1 and CDR2: SGHDT and YYEEEE.

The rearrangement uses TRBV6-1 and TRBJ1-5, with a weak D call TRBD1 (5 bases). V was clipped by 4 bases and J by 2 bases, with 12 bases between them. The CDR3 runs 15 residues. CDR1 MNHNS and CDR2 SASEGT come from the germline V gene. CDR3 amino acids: CASSGQGRGNQPQHF. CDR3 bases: TGTGCCAGCAGTGGTCAGGGCAGAGGCAATCAGCCCCAGCATTTT.

CDR3 region: CASSLTSGSIYEQYF. The CDR3 DNA reads TGCGCCAGCAGCTTGACTAGCGGGAGTATCTACGAGCAGTACTTC. The chain recombines TRBV5-1 with TRBJ2-7; 11 bases are shared with TRBD2. CDR1 and CDR2 from the germline V gene are SGHRS and YFSETQ. The CDR3 has 15 residues. The V gene end was trimmed by 1 base and the J gene end by 3 bases; junction bases not matched to a gene: 3.